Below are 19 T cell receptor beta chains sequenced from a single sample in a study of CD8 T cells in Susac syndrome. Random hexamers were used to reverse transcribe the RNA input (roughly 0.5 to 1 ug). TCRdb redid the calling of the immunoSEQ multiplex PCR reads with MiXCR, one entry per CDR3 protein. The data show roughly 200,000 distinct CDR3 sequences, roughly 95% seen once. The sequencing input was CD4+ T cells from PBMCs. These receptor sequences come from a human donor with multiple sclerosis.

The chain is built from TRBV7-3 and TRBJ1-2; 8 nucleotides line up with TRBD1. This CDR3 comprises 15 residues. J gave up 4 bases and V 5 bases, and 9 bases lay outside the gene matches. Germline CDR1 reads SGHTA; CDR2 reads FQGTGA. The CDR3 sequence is CASSAGQGAGYGYTF. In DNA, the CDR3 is TGTGCCAGCAGCGCCGGACAGGGAGCGGGCTATGGCTACACCTTC.

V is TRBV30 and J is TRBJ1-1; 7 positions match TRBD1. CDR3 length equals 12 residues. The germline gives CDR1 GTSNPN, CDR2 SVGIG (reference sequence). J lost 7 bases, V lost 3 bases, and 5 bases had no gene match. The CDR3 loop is CAWSRDSYEAFF. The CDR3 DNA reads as TGTGCCTGGAGCCGGGACAGCTATGAAGCTTTCTTT.

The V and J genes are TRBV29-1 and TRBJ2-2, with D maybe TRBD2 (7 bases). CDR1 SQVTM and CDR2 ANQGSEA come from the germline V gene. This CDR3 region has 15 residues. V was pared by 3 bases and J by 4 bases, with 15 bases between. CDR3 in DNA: TGCAGCGTTGATAGGGGGGGCATCGGCACCGGGGAGCTGTTTTTT. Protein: CSVDRGGIGTGELFF.

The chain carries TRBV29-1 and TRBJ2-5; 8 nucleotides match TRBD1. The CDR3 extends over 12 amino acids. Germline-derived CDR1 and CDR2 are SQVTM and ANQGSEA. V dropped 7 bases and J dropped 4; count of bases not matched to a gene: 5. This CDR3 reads CSATGDGETQYF. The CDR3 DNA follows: TGCAGCGCGACAGGGGATGGAGAGACCCAGTACTTC. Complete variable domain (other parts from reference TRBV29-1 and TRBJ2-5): SAVISQKPSRDICQRGTSLTIQCQVDSQVTMMFWYRQQPGQSLTLIATANQGSEATYESGFVIDKFPISRPNLTFSTLTVSNMSPEDSSIYLCSATGDGETQYFGPGTRLLVL.

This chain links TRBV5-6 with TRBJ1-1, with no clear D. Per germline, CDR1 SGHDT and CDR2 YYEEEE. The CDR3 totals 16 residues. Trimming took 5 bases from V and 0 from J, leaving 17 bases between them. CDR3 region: CASSPWVAGLNTEAFF. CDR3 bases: TGTGCCAGCAGTCCTTGGGTGGCAGGTTTGAACACTGAAGCTTTCTTT.

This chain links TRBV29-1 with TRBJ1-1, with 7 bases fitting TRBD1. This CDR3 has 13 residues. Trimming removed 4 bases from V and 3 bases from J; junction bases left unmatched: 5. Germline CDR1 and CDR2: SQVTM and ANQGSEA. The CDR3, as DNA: TGCAGCGTTGTTTCGGGACAGCACACTGAAGCTTTCTTT. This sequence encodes CSVVSGQHTEAFF.

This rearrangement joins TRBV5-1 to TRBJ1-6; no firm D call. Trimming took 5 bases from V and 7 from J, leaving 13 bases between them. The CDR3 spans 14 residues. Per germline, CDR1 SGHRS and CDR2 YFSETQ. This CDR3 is CASRPGLGNSPLHF. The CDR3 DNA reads TGCGCCAGCAGACCTGGACTGGGAAATTCACCCCTCCACTTT.

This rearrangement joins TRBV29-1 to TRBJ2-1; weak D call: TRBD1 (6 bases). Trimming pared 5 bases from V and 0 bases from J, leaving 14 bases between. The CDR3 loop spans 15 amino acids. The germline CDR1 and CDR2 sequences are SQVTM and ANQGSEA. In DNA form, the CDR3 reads TGCAGCGTTTCTAGGGGGACCACCTCCTACAATGAGCAGTTCTTC. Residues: CSVSRGTTSYNEQFF.

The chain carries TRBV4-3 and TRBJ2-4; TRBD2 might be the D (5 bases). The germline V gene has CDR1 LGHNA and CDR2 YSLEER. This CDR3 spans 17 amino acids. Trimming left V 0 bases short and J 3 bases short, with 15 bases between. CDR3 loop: CASSQDLAGLGKNIQYF. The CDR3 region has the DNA TGCGCCAGCAGCCAAGATTTGGCGGGTTTGGGCAAAAACATTCAGTACTTC.

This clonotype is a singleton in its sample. The CDR3 nucleotides read TGTGCCACCAGTGCCTACGGGGGGCGGGGAGATACGCAGTATTTT. Translation gives CATSAYGGRGDTQYF. The chain links TRBV24-1 to TRBJ2-3; maybe TRBD2 (7 bases). The CDR3 spans 15 residues. V lost 5 bases, J lost 5 bases, and 16 bases lay in between. Germline V gives CDR1 KGHDR, CDR2 SFDVKD.

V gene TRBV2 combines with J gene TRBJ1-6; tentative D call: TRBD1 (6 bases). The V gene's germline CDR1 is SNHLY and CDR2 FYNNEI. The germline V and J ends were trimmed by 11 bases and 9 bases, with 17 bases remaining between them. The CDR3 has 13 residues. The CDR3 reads CASRGFISSPLHF. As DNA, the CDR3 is TGTGCCTCTAGGGGGTTTATCAGTTCACCCCTCCACTTT.

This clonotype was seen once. DNA for the CDR3: TGTGCCAGCAGCTCCCAGGGGTTCACTTACGAGCAGTACTTC. The encoded protein is CASSSQGFTYEQYF. The chain has TRBV13 and TRBJ2-7; D perhaps matches TRBD1 (6 bases). The CDR3 spans 14 residues. V was trimmed by 4 bases and J by 4 bases, leaving 14 bases between them. Germline assignment: CDR1 PRHDT and CDR2 FYEKMQ (reference sequence).

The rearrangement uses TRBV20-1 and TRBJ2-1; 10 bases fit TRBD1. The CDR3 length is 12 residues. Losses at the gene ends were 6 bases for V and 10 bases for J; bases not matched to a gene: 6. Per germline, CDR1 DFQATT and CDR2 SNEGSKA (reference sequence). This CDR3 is CSAPDRGQEQFF. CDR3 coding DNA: TGCAGTGCCCCAGACAGGGGGCAGGAGCAGTTCTTC.

The CDR3 spells CASSFAGLADTYNEQFF. The CDR3 bases are TGTGCCAGCAGTTTCGCCGGGCTAGCGGACACCTACAATGAGCAGTTCTTC. This chain connects TRBV28 to TRBJ2-1; 7 bases are shared with TRBD2. The CDR3 is 17 amino acids. CDR1 is MDHEN, CDR2 SYDVKM, per germline. Trimming took 3 bases from V and 2 from J; bases not matched to a gene: 10.

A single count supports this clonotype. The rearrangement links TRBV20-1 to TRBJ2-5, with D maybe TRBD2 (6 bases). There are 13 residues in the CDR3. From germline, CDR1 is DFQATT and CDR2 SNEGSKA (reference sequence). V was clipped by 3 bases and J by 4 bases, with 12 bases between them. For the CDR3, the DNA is TGCAGTGCTAGTAAGGTGGAGGGAGAGACCCAGTACTTC. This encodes CSASKVEGETQYF.

Here the CDR3 reads CSGLRDRDTDTQYF. The CDR3 DNA is TGCAGCGGACTGCGGGACAGGGACACAGATACGCAGTATTTT. This rearrangement joins TRBV29-1 to TRBJ2-3; 9 bases are a match to TRBD1. The germline CDR1 and CDR2 sequences are SQVTM and ANQGSEA. V was pared by 7 bases and J by 2 bases, with 7 bases of the junction left unmatched. This CDR3 comprises 14 residues.

CDR3 sequence reads: CASSFGAGGQDEQFF. The CDR3 coding sequence is TGTGCCAGCAGTTTCGGAGCGGGGGGGCAGGATGAGCAGTTCTTC. The chain has TRBV28 and TRBJ2-1, with 10 nucleotides matching TRBD2. The trim removed 3 bases at V and 8 bases at J, leaving 7 bases unmatched. The V gene's germline CDR1 is MDHEN and CDR2 SYDVKM. The CDR3 loop spans 15 amino acids.

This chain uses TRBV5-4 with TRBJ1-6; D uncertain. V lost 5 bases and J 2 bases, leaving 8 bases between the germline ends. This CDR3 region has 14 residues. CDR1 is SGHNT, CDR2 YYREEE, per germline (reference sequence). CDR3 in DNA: TGTGCCAGCAGTCAAGACGCCTATAATTCACCCCTCCACTTT. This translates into CASSQDAYNSPLHF. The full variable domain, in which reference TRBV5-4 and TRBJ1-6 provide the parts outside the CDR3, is ETGVTQSPTHLIKTRGQQVTLRCSSQSGHNTVSWYQQALGQGPQFIFQYYREEENGRGNFPPRFSGLQFPNYSSELNVNALELDDSALYLCASSQDAYNSPLHFGNGTRLTVT.

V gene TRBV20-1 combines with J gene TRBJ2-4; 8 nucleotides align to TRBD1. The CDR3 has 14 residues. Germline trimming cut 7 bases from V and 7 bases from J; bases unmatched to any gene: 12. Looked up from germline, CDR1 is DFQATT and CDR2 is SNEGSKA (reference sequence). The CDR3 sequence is CSGGQGSTSNIQYF. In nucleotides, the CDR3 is TGCAGTGGTGGACAGGGATCGACAAGCAACATTCAGTACTTC.